This T cell receptor beta chain was observed in a study of response to subunit inactivated influenza vaccine. Study-level findings and limits: A suggestion made by the authors is that each seasonal influenza vaccination recruits few new T cells.

There are many counts of this clonotype. Antigen specificity is unknown. TCRdb reprocessed the RT-PCR reads with MiXCR, giving one entry per CDR3 protein. The table lists around 170,000 distinct CDR3 sequences, roughly 10% of them singletons. With 6 bases clipped from V and 3 bases from J, the junction kept 3 bases outside the gene matches. There are 13 residues in the CDR3. Germline V gene data show CDR1 as SQVTM and CDR2 as ANQGSEA. The chain uses TRBV29-1 and TRBJ2-2; TRBD1 matches at 8 bases. The TCR comes from a man aged 45-69 years who received an inactivated influenza vaccine. The sample was CD8+ T cells sorted from PBMCs, taken less than 25 months after vaccination. The CDR3 nucleotides read TGCAGCGTGGAGACAGGGGACACCGGGGAGCTGTTTTTT. As protein: CSVETGDTGELFF.